The 29 T cell receptor beta chains below were found in one sample sequenced in a study of cytomegalovirus exposure and HLA in healthy donors. PCR was performed using 60 Vbeta and 13 Jbeta primers. Profiling relied on immunoSEQ multiplex PCR, and the TCRdb table lists in-frame clones only, not all of them. Of 150,000 to 200,000 clones listed, under 80% are singletons. Sample: PBMCs. The receptors derive from a female donor in good health and CMV-seronegative.

The chain links TRBV15 to TRBJ2-1; TRBD2 agrees at 7 bases. Trimming removed 1 base from V and 7 bases from J; junction bases left unmatched: 10. This CDR3 comprises 16 residues. CDR1 and CDR2 (germline): LNHNV, YYDKDF (reference sequence). The CDR3 bases are TGTGCCACCAGCAGAGGTTTAGTGGGAGGGCAGAATGAGCAGTTCTTC. Translating gives CATSRGLVGGQNEQFF.

The genes are TRBV28 and TRBJ2-7, with 8 bases aligning to TRBD2. V was clipped by 3 bases and J by 4 bases; unmatched bases: 8. Germline CDR1 MDHEN, CDR2 SYDVKM. This CDR3 contains 15 residues. CDR3 nucleotides: TGTGCCAGCAGTTTGAGGATAGCGGGGCTTTACGAGCAGTACTTC. It specifies CASSLRIAGLYEQYF.

This clone has a handful of counts. The chain joins TRBV28 to TRBJ2-7; D is possibly TRBD1 (5 bases). The CDR3 is 11 amino acids. The V end lost 10 bases, the J end lost 5 bases, and 12 bases lay between the germline ends. The V gene's germline CDR1 is MDHEN and CDR2 SYDVKM. CDR3 bases: TGTGCCATCAACGACAGTAACGAGCAGTACTTC. It specifies CAINDSNEQYF. Supplemented by reference TRBV28 and TRBJ2-7, the full variable domain reads DVKVTQSSRYLVKRTGEKVFLECVQDMDHENMFWYRQDPGLGLRLIYFSYDVKMKEKGDIPEGYSVSREKKERFSLILESASTNQTSMYLCAINDSNEQYFGPGTRLTVT.

The chain employs TRBV7-9 and TRBJ1-1, with 7 bases identical to TRBD1. The CDR3 length is 14 residues. Germline V CDR1 and CDR2: SEHNR, FQNEAQ (reference sequence). V shed 4 bases and J 1 base; nucleotides not matched to a gene: 3. CDR3 sequence (DNA): TGTGCCAGCAGCTCGGGACAGACGAACACTGAAGCTTTCTTT. It encodes CASSSGQTNTEAFF.

This clone was counted a single time. The chain is built from TRBV7-9 and TRBJ2-2; 10 bases agree with TRBD2. After removal of 5 bases from V and 2 bases from J, the junction contained 5 bases not matched to a gene. Germline loops: CDR1 SEHNR, CDR2 FQNEAQ (reference sequence). The CDR3 loop spans 16 amino acids. Written as DNA, the CDR3 is TGTGCCAGCAGCAGCGGACTAGCGGCCAACACCGGGGAGCTGTTTTTT. Translating it yields CASSSGLAANTGELFF.

The rearrangement uses TRBV9 and TRBJ1-1, with D unclear. This CDR3 spans 13 amino acids. Germline values: CDR1 SGDLS, CDR2 YYNGEE. Trimming pared 4 bases from V and 4 bases from J, leaving 11 bases between. In nucleotides, the CDR3 is TGTGCCAGCAGCCCGAACATCCCCACTGAAGCTTTCTTT. Its protein is CASSPNIPTEAFF.

The rearrangement links TRBV7-2 to TRBJ1-2, with D tentatively TRBD1 (6 bases). Germline values: CDR1 SGHTA, CDR2 FQGNSA. Trimming left V 3 bases short and J 2 bases short, with 16 bases between. The length of the CDR3 is 16 residues. This CDR3 is CASSFQSGTTNYGYTF. The CDR3 DNA is TGTGCCAGCAGCTTTCAATCAGGGACAACGAACTATGGCTACACCTTC.

The chain combines TRBV6-5 with TRBJ2-2; 9 nucleotides align to TRBD2. Germline lookup yields CDR1 MNHEY and CDR2 SVGAGI. The CDR3 spans 15 residues. The V segment lost 2 bases and the J segment 6 bases; nucleotides outside the gene matches: 4. CDR3 DNA sequence: TGTGCCAGCAGTTACGGCGGGGGGGCCGCCGGGGAGCTGTTTTTT. Protein: CASSYGGGAAGELFF.

As regards this clone: Germline is not matched at one junction end, which may reflect a read error. The chain employs TRBV6-6 and TRBJ1-4, with TRBD1 matching 8 bases. This CDR3 has 12 amino acids. CDR1 MNHNY and CDR2 SVGAGI come from the germline V gene (reference sequence). CDR3 in amino acids: CASSYRGDRFSF. The CDR3 DNA reads as TGTGCCAGCAGTTACAGGGGGGACAGGTTTTCTTTT.

With respect to this clone: One end of the junction fails to match germline, which may point to a read error. The rearrangement uses TRBV7-7 and TRBJ2-2; possible D gene TRBD1, 5 bases. The CDR3 is 16 residues long. The V gene's germline CDR1 is SSHAT and CDR2 FNYEAQ (reference sequence). The CDR3 DNA is TGTGCTAGCAGCTTAGTAGGCAGGGTCGGCACCGGGGAGCTGTTTTTT. As protein: CASSLVGRVGTGELFF.

This chain's CDR3 is CASSAGSGGALETQYF. CDR3 nucleotide sequence: TGTGCCAGCAGCGCCGGTAGCGGGGGGGCCTTGGAGACCCAGTACTTC. V usage is TRBV9 and J usage is TRBJ2-5, with TRBD2 identical over 11 bases. CDR3 length equals 16 residues. CDR1 is SGDLS and CDR2 is YYNGEE in the germline V gene. The V and J ends lost 3 bases and 5 bases, in that order; junction bases with no gene match: 9.

This chain connects TRBV4-3 to TRBJ2-5, with D perhaps TRBD2 (5 bases). Germline V lookup: CDR1 LGHNA, CDR2 YSLEER. The length of the CDR3 is 16 residues. Between the trimmed V and J ends, which lost 1 base and 2 bases, there was a span of 14 bases. The CDR3 loop reads CASSQGAKRGQETQYF. CDR3 DNA: TGCGCCAGCAGCCAAGGGGCAAAAAGAGGGCAAGAGACCCAGTACTTC.

The CDR3, as DNA: TGTGCCAGCAGCCCACCAGGGGGGACTGAGCAGTTCTTC. Protein product: CASSPPGGTEQFF. The J gene is TRBJ2-1, the V gene TRBV11-2, with a weak D call TRBD1 (7 bases). Germline CDR1 and CDR2: SGHAT and FQNNGV. The length of the CDR3 is 13 residues. V was pared by 5 bases and J by 9 bases, with 14 bases between.

In its sample, this clone was seen once. The rearrangement links TRBV4-1 to TRBJ1-2, with D tentatively TRBD1 (6 bases). Germline CDR1 MGHRA, CDR2 YSYEKL. Trimming removed 0 bases at V and 1 base at J, with 9 bases between. The CDR3 contains 15 residues. The CDR3 nucleotides read TGCGCCAGCAGCCAAGAACAGGGTTATAACTATGGCTACACCTTC. Its protein product is CASSQEQGYNYGYTF.

This chain links TRBV28 with TRBJ1-2; D might be TRBD1 (6 bases). This CDR3 is built from 14 residues. The ends were cut back, 11 bases at V and 5 bases at J, with 21 bases in the middle. Germline V gene data show CDR1 as MDHEN and CDR2 as SYDVKM. DNA of the CDR3: TGTGCCTGCACAGGGTTTTGGGGGGAGTATGGCTACACCTTC. As protein: CACTGFWGEYGYTF.

V gene TRBV7-2 combines with J gene TRBJ1-1; D is unresolved. The CDR3 runs to 14 residues. Germline V lookup: CDR1 SGHTA, CDR2 FQGNSA. V was clipped by 1 base and J by 1 base, with 7 bases between them. CDR3 sequence reads: CASSLVSQNTEAFF. CDR3 DNA sequence: TGTGCCAGCAGCTTAGTGAGCCAGAACACTGAAGCTTTCTTT.

The J gene is TRBJ2-3, the V gene TRBV21-1; the table's D call of TRBD1 was not tested on the DNA. TRBV21-1 is described as a pseudogene. The CDR3 length is 17 residues. The chain's CDR3 is CARGGDRGNFSTDTQYF. The CDR3 DNA reads as TGTGCCAGAGGGGGGGACAGGGGGAATTTTAGCACAGATACGCAGTATTTT.

There are a few counts of this clone. The V gene is TRBV9, the J gene TRBJ1-1; D ambiguous. From germline, CDR1 is SGDLS and CDR2 YYNGEE. CDR3 size: 14 residues. V gave up 4 bases and J gave up 0 bases, with 10 bases separating them. The DNA for the CDR3 is TGTGCCAGCAGCCCCCGCCCAGTGAACACTGAAGCTTTCTTT. It yields the protein CASSPRPVNTEAFF.

This chain uses TRBV6-1 with TRBJ1-3; D is uncertain. The CDR3 runs to 12 residues. V lost 6 bases to trimming and J lost 2 bases, with 5 bases between them. Germline V lookup: CDR1 MNHNS, CDR2 SASEGT. The CDR3 loop reads CASRSAGNTIYF. CDR3 bases: TGTGCCAGCAGATCGGCTGGAAACACCATATATTTT.

The J gene is TRBJ2-7, the V gene TRBV30; the match to TRBD2 covers 9 bases. This CDR3 is 14 amino acids long. The trim removed 0 bases at V and 5 bases at J, leaving 5 bases unmatched. The germline CDR1 and CDR2 sequences are GTSNPN and SVGIG (reference sequence). CDR3 region: CAWSVLSGGDEQYF. In nucleotides, the CDR3 is TGTGCCTGGAGTGTACTTAGCGGGGGCGACGAGCAGTACTTC.

The chain uses TRBV7-2 and TRBJ2-7; D is perhaps TRBD2 (6 bases). Germline CDR1 SGHTA, CDR2 FQGNSA. V lost 5 bases and J lost 0, with 23 bases in between. The CDR3 loop spans 18 amino acids. The CDR3 is CASSLIWGGGFSSYEQYF. The DNA for the CDR3 is TGTGCCAGCAGCCTCATATGGGGTGGGGGGTTTAGCTCCTACGAGCAGTACTTC.

This clone was recorded a few times. This chain connects TRBV6-6 to TRBJ2-7, with D maybe TRBD1 (5 bases). Per the germline V gene, CDR1 is MNHNY and CDR2 is SVGAGI (reference sequence). This CDR3 contains 15 residues. Trimming shortened V by 0 bases and J by 3 bases, and 12 bases separated the two germline ends. The CDR3 DNA follows: TGTGCCAGCAGTTACTCGGGCAGGGAACACTACGAGCAGTACTTC. Translation: CASSYSGREHYEQYF.

This clone was recorded only once. V is TRBV7-9 and J is TRBJ1-3; D gene ambiguous. V was cut by 11 bases and J by 4 bases, with 21 bases left in between. This CDR3 region has 15 residues. Germline V gives CDR1 SEHNR, CDR2 FQNEAQ (reference sequence). CDR3 in DNA: TGTGCCGCGAGCCCTGGAGGGAATAACGGAAACACCATATATTTT. It specifies CAASPGGNNGNTIYF.

J is TRBJ2-1 and V is TRBV15, with 7 bases identical to TRBD1. The CDR3 spans 16 residues. Germline V gives CDR1 LNHNV, CDR2 YYDKDF (reference sequence). Trimming cost V 5 bases and J 2 bases; bases outside gene matches: 9. The CDR3 DNA reads TGTGCCACCAGCCACTCATGGCAGGGGGCCTACAATGAGCAGTTCTTC. It yields the protein CATSHSWQGAYNEQFF.

This chain's CDR3 is CASLRGNTEAFF. The CDR3 DNA sequence: TGTGCCAGCTTACGGGGGAACACTGAAGCTTTCTTT. The rearrangement links TRBV2 to TRBJ1-1; D not resolved. V shed 8 bases and J shed 1 base, with 8 bases lying between them. Germline lookup yields CDR1 SNHLY and CDR2 FYNNEI. This CDR3 region has 12 residues.

The chain has TRBV5-1 and TRBJ1-3, with D unresolved. Germline-derived CDR1 and CDR2 are SGHRS and YFSETQ. CDR3 size: 15 residues. Trimming took off 1 base at V and 0 bases at J, with 8 bases between the two ends. CDR3 amino acids: CASSLSTSSGNTIYF. As DNA, the CDR3 is TGCGCCAGCAGCTTGTCCACGAGCTCTGGAAACACCATATATTTT.

The chain uses TRBV7-8 and TRBJ1-6; D is uncertain. Trimming stripped 2 bases from V and 4 bases from J, with 12 bases between. The germline gives CDR1 SGHVS, CDR2 FQNEAQ. This CDR3 spans 16 amino acids. The CDR3 DNA reads TGTGCCAGCAGCTTATCGGCAGGTGGATATAATTCACCCCTCCACTTT. Encoded protein: CASSLSAGGYNSPLHF.

This sequence joins TRBV7-2 and TRBJ1-2; perhaps TRBD1 as D (6 bases). Deletions cut 6 bases from V and 4 bases from J, with 12 bases between. This CDR3 region has 13 residues. The V gene's germline CDR1 is SGHTA and CDR2 FQGNSA. CDR3 loop: CASSFRGSYGYTF. CDR3 nucleotide sequence: TGTGCCAGCAGTTTCAGGGGCAGCTATGGCTACACCTTC.

This clone turned up a few times. This sequence joins TRBV9 and TRBJ2-1, with TRBD2 matching 8 bases. The germline V gene has CDR1 SGDLS and CDR2 YYNGEE. V trimming: 4 bases; J trimming: 8 bases; junction bases outside the gene matches: 11. This CDR3 has 15 amino acids. The chain's CDR3 is CASSHREGGPDEQFF. CDR3 sequence (DNA): TGTGCCAGCAGCCACCGGGAGGGGGGGCCGGATGAGCAGTTCTTC. Looking up the rest from reference TRBV9 and TRBJ2-1 gives the full variable domain: DSGVTQTPKHLITATGQRVTLRCSPRSGDLSVYWYQQSLDQGLQFLIQYYNGEERAKGNILERFSAQQFPDLHSELNLSSLELGDSALYFCASSHREGGPDEQFFGPGTRLTVL.